This T cell receptor (beta chain) was recorded in a study of blood T cell repertoires in COVID-19 (dated by TCRdb to the early 2020s). Broadly, across the study: Samples from collaborators originated in the United States, Italy and Spain and spanned both the acute and convalescent phases of COVID-19. The material from the prospective study consisted of cDNA or gDNA derived from T cells, B-cell-depleted T cells, or PBMCs. The dataset comprised deeply sampled blood TCRbeta repertoires from subjects exposed to, actively infected with, or recovered from COVID-19. The repertoires were released in a freely available public database intended as a resource for research on the immune response to SARS-CoV-2. The samples were drawn from two sources: the first 160 participants of the ongoing ImmuneRACE study, and 1,200 or so subjects contributed by 6 global collaborators. Nearly every sample came with metadata listing a de-identified subject ID, COVID-19 status, age in years and sex. Where HLA class I and class II types were available, the types were taken from metadata supplied by the sample provider, not from assay-based typing. Beyond this particular receptor, the publication reports: How much clinical and demographic metadata was included differed by source and by participant, and the metadata was provided uncurated.

Whole blood was collected in K2EDTA tubes by collaborating institutions according to the institutions' own protocols. Collaborator samples were shipped for TCRbeta analysis as frozen whole blood, isolated PBMCs, or DNA extracted from either sample type. Concerning this clone itself: Its antigen remains unidentified. The record has no base qualities; no much larger clone is one base away.

The CDR1 and CDR2 encoded by the germline V gene (reference sequence) are SGHNT and YYREEE. Relative to germline, V is 2 bases shorter and J is 7 bases shorter, with 10 bases between their ends. The CDR3 goes from the cysteine to the phenylalanine over 13 residues. CDR3 DNA is the only sequence kept; it has 39 bases, read in frame from the first base. TCRbeta CDR3 regions were amplified from genomic DNA by means of the immunoSEQ Assay, a bias-controlled multiplex PCR. Per the original workflow: Nucleated cell counts per sample were estimated from amplification of reference gene primers within the assay. To quantify the absolute abundance of each unique TCRbeta CDR3 rearrangement, sequence reads were collapsed and filtered. For each sample, productive Simpson clonality was calculated by taking the square root of Simpson's diversity index across productive rearrangements. TCRdb holds this immuneACCESS table with in-frame rearrangements only. Some clones are missing; in checked studies, unresolved V genes explain under half, and the rest has no known cause. V and J calls and clone size are those listed in that table; D and trimming were worked out from the DNA. This sample lists some 200,000 clones; around 80% were detected once. The ten largest clones represent about an eighth of the sample.

This sequence originates from a man aged 25-45 years with active or convalescent COVID-19. Sequences were obtained from peripheral blood. The chain was built from TRBV5-4 and TRBJ1-5; possibly the D gene is TRBD1, per 6 matching bases. CDR3 protein: CASSFSGQQPQHF. The bases read TGTGCCAGCAGCTTCTCTGGACAGCAGCCCCAGCATTTT.